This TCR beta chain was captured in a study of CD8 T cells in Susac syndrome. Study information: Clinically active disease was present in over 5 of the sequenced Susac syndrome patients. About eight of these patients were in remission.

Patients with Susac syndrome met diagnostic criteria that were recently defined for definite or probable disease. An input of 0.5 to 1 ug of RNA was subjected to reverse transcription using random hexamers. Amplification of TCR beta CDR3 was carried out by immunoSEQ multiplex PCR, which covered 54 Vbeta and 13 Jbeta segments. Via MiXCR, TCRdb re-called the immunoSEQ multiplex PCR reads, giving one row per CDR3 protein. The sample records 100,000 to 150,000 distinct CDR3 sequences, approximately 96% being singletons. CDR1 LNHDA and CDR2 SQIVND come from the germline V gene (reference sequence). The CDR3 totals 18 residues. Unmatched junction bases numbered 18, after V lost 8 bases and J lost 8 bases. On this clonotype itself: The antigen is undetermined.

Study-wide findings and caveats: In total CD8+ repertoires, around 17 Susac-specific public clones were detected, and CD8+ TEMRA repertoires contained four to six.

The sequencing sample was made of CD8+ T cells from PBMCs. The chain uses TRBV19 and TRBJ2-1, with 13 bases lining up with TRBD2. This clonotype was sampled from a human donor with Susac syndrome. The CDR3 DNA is TGTGCCAGTGGGGGAGGGCCGGGACTAGCGGGATTAGAGCATGAGCAGTTCTTC. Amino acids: CASGGGPGLAGLEHEQFF.